This T cell receptor delta chain appears in the sequencing data of a study of γδ T cells in repeated Plasmodium falciparum infection. Study details: Donors had four controlled P. falciparum NF54 infections over about 640 days. Findings of the study overall: Vgamma9/Vdelta2+ T cells showed a stable polyclonal repertoire with shared TCRgamma sequences.

The CDR3 runs 22 residues. The junction had 30 bases not matched to a gene; V was cut back by 3 bases and J by 7 bases. Germline V lookup: CDR1 TSWWSYY, CDR2 QGS. TCRdb reran clone calling via CATT on the multiplex PCR reads. The sample lists 50,000 or so delta-chain clones; 1.5% to 2% were seen once. Gammadelta T cells were flow-sorted from PBMC into Vgamma9/Vdelta2+ and Vdelta2-negative populations for bulk analysis. Remarks on this clone: The antigen remains undetermined. The protein given by TCRdb reflects a much larger clone and differs at residue 8 from this DNA's translation, likely from a read error; the protein shown is the DNA's translation.

This sequence joins TRDV1 and TRDJ1, with TRDD3 identical over 9 bases. TCRdb records no J gene; here it was assigned by comparing the DNA to germline. The clonotype was recovered from a pool of human donors (malaria-infected and uninfected, not separated). Sequenced: gamma-delta T cells from blood. In nucleotides, the CDR3 is TGTGCTCTTGGGGACCCGCCCGTGACTCTACGGCAACTTAGGTGGGGGATATTTAAACTCATCTTT. This gives the protein CALGDPPVTLRQLRWGIFKLIF.